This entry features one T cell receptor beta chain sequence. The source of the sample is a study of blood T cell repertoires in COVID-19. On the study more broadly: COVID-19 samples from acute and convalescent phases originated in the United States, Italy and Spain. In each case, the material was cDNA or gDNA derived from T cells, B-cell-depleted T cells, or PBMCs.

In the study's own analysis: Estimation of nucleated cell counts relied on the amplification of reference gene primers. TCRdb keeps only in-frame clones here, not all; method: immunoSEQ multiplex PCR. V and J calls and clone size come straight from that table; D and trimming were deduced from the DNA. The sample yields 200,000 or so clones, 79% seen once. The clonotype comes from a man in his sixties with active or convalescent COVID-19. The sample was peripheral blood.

The DNA for the CDR3 is TGTGCCAGCTCCCACGGAGGGAACAATGAGCAGTTCTTC. It encodes CASSHGGNNEQFF. The rearrangement joins TRBV18 to TRBJ2-1, with a tentative D call TRBD2 (6 bases). The CDR3 has 13 amino acids. V lost 6 bases to trimming and J lost 5 bases, with 11 bases between them. CDR1 and CDR2 from the germline V gene are KGHSH and LQKENI.